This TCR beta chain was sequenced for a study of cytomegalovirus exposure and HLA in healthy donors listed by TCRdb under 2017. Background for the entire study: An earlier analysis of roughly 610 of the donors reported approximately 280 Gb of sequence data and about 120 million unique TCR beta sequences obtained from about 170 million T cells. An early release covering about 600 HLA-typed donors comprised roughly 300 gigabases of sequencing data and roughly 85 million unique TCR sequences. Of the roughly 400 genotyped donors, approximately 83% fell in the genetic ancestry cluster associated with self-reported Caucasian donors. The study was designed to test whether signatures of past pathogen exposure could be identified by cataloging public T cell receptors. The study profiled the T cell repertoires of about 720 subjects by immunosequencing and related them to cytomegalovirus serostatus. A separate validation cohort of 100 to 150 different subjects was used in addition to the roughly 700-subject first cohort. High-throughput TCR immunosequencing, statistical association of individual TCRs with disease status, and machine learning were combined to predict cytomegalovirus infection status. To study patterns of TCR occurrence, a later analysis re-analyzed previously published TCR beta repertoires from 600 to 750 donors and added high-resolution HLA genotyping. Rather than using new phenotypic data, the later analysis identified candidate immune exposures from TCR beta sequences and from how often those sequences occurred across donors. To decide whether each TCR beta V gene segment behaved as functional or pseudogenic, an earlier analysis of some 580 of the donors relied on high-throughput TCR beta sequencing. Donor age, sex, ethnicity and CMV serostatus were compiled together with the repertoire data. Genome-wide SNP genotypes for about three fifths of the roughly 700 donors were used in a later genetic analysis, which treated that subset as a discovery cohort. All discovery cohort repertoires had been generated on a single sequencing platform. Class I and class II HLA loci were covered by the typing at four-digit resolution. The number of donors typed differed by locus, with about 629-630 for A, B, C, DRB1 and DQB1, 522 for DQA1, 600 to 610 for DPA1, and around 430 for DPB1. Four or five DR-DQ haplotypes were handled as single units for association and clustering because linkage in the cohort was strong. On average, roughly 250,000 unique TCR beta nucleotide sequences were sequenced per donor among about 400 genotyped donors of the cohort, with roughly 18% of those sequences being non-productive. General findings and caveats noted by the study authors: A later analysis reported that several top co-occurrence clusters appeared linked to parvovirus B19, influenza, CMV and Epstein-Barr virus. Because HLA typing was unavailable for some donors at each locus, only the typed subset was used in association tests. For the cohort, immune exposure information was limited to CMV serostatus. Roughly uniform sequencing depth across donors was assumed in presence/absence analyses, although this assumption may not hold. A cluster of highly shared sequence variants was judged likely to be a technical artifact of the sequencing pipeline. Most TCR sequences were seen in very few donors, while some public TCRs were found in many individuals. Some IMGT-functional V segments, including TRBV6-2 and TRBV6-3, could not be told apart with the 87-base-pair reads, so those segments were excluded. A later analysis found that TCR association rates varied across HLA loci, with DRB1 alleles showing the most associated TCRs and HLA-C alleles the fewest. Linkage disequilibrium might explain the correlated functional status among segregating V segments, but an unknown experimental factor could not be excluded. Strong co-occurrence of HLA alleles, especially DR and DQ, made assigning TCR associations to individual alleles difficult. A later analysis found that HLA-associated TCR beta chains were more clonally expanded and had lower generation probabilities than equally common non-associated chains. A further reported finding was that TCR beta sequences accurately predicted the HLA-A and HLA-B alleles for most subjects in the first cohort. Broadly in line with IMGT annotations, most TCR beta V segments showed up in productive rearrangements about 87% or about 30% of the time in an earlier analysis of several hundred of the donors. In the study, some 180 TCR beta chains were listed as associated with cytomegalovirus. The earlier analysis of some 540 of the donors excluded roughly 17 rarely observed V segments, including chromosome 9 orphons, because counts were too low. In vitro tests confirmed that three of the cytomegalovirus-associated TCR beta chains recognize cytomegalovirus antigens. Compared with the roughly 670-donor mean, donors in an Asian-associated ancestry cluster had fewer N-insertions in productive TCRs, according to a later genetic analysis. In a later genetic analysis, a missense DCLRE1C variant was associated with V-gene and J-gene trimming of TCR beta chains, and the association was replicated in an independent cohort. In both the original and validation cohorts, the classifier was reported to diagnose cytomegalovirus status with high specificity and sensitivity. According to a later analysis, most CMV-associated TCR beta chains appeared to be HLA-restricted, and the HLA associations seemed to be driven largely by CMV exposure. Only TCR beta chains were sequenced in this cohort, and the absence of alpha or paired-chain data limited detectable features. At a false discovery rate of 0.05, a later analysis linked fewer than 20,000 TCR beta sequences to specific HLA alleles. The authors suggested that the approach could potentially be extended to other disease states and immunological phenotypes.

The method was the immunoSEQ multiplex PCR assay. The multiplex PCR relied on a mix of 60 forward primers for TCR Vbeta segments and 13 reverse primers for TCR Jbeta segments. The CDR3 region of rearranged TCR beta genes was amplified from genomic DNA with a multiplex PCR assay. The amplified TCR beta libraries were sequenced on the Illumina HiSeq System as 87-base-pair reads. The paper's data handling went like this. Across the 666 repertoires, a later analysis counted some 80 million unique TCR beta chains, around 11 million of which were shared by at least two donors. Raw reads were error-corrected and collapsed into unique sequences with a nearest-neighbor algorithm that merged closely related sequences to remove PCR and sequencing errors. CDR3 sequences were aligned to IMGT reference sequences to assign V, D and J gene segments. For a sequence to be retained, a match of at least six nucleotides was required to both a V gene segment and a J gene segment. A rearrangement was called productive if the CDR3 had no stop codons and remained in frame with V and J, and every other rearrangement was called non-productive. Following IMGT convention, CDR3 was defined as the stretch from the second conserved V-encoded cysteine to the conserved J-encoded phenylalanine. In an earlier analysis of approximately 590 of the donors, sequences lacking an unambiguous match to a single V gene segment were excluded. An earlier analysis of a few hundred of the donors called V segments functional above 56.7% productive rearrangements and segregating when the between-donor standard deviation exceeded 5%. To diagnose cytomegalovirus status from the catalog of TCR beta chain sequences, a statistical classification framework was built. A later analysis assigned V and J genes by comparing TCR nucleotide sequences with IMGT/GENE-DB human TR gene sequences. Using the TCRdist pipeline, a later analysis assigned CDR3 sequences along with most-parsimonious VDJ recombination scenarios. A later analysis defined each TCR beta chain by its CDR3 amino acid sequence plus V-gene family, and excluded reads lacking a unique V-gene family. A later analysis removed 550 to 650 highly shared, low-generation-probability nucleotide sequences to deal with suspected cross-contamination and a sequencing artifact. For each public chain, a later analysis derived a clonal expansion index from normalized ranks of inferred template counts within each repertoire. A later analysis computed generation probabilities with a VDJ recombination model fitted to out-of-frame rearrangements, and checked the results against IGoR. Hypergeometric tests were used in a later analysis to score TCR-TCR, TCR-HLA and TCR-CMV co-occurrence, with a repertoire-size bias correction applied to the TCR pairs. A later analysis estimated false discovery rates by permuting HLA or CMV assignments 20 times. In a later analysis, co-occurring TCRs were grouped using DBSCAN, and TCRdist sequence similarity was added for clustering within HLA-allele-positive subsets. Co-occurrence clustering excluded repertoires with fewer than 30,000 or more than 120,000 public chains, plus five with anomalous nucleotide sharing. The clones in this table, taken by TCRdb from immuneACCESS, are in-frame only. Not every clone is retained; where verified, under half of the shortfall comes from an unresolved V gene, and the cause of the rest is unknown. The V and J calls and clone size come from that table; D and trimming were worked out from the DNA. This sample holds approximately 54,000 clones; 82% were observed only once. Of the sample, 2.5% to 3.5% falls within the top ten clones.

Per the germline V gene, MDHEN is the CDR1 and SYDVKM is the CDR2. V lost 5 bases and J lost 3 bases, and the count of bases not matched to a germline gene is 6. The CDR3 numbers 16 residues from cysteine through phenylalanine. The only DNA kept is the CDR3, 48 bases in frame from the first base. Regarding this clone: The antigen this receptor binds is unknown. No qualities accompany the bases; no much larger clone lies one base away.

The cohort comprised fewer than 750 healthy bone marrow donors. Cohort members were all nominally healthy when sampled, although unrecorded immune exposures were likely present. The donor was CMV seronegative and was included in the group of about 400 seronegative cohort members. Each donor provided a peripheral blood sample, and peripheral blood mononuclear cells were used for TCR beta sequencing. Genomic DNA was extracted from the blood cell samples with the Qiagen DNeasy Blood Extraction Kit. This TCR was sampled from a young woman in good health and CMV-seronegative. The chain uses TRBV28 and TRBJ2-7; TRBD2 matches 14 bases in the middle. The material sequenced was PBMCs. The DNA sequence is TGTGCCAGCAGTCCCCCCGGACTAGCGGGAGGCTACGAGCAGTACTTC. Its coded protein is CASSPPGLAGGYEQYF.